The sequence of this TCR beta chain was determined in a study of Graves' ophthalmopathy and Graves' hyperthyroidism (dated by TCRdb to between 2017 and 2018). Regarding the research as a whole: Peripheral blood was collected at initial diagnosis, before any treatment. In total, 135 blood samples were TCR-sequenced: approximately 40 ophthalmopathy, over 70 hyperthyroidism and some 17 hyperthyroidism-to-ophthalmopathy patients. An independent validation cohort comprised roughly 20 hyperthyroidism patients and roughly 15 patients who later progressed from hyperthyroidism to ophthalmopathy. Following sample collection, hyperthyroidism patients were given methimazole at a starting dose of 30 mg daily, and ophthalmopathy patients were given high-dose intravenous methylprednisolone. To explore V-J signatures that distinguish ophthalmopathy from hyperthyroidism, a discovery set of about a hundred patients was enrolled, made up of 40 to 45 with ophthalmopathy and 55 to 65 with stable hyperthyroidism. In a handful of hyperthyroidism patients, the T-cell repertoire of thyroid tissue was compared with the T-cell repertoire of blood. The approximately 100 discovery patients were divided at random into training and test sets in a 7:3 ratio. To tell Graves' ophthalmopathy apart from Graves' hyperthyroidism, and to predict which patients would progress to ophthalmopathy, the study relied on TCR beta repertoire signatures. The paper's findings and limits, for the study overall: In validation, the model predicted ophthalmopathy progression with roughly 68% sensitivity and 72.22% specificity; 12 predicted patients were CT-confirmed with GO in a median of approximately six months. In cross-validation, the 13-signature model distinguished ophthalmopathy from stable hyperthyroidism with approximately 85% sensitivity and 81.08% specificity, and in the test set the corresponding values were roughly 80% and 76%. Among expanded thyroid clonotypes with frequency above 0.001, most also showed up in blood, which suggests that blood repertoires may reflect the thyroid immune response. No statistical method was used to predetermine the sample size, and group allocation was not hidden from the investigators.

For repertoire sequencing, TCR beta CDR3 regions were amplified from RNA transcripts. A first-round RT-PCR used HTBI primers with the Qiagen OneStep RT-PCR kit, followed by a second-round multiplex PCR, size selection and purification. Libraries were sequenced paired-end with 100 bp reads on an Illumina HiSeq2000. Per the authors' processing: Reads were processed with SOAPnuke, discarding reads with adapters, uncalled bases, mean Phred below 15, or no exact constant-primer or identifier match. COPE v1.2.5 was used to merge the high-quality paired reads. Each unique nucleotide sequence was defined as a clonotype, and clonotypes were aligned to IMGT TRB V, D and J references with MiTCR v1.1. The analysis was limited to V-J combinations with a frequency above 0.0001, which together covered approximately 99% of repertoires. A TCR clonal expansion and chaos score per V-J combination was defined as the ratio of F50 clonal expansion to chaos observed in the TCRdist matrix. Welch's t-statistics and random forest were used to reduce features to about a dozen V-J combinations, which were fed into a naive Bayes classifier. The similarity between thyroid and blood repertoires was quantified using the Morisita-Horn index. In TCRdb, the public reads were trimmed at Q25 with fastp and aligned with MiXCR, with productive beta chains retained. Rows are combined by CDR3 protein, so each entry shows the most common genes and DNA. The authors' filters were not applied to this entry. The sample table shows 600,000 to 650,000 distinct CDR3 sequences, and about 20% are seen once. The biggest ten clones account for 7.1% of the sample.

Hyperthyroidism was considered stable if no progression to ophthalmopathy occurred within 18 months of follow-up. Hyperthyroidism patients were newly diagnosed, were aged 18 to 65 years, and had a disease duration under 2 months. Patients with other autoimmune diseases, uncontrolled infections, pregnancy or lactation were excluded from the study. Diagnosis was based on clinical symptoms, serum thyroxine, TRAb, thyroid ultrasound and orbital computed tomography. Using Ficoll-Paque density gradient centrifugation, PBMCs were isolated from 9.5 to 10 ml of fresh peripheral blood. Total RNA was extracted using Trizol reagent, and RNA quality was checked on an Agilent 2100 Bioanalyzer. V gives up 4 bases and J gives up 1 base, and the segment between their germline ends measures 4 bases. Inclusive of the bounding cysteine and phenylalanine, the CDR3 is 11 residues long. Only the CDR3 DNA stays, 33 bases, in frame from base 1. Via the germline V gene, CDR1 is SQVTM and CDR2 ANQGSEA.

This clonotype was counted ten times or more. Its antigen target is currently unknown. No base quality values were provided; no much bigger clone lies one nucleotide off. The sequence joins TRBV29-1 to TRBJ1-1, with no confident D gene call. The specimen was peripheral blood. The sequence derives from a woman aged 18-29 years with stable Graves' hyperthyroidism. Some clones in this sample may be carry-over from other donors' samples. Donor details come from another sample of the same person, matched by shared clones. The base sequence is TGCAGCGTTGCGGAGAACACTGAAGCTTTCTTT. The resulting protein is CSVAENTEAFF.